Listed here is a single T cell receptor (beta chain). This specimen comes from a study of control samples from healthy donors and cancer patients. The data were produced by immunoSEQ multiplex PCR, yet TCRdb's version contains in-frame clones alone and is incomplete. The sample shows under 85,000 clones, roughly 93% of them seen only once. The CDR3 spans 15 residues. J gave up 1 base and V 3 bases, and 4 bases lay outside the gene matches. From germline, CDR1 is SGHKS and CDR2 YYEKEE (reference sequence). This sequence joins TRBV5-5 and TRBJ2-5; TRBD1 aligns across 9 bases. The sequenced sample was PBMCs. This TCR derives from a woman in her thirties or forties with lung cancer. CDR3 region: CASSWGTGSQETQYF. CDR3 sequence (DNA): TGTGCCAGCAGCTGGGGGACAGGGTCCCAAGAGACCCAGTACTTC.